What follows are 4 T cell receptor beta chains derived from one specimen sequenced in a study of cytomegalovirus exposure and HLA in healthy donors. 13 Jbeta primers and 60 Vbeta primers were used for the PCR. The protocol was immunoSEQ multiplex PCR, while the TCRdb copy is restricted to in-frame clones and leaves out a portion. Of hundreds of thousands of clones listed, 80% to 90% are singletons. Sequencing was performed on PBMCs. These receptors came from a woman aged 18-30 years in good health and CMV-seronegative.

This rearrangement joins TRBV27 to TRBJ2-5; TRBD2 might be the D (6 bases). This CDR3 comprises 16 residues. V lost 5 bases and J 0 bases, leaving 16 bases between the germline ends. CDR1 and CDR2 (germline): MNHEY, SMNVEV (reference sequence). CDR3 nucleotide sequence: TGTGCCAGCAGTGCGGAGGCTAGCGCTAACCAAGAGACCCAGTACTTC. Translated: CASSAEASANQETQYF.

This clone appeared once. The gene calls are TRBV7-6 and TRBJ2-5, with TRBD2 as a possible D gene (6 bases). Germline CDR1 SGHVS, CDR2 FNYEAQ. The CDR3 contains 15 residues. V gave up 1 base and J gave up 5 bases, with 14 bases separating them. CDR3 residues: CASSLVALAVETQYF. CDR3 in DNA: TGTGCCAGCAGCTTAGTGGCACTAGCCGTGGAGACCCAGTACTTC. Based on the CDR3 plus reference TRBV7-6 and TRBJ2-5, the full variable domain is GAGVSQSPRYKVTKRGQDVALRCDPISGHVSLYWYRQALGQGPEFLTYFNYEAQQDKSGLPNDRFSAERPEGSISTLTIQRTEQRDSAMYRCASSLVALAVETQYFGPGTRLLVL.

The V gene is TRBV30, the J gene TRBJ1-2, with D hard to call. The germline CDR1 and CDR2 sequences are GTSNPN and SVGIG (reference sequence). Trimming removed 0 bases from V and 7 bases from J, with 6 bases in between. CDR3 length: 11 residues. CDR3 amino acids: CAWSVLAGYTF. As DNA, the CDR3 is TGTGCCTGGAGTGTATTGGCTGGCTACACCTTC. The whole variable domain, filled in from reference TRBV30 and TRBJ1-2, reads SQTIHQWPATLVQPVGSPLSLECTVEGTSNPNLYWYRQAAGRGLQLLFYSVGIGQISSEVPQNLSASRPQDRQFILSSKKLLLSDSGFYLCAWSVLAGYTFGSGTRLTVV.

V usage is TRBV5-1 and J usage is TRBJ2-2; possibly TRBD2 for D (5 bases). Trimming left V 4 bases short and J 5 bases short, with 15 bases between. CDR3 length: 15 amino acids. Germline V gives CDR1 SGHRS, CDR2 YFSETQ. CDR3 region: CASSGAGRGTGELFF. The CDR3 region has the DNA TGCGCCAGCAGCGGCGCTGGGAGAGGAACCGGGGAGCTGTTTTTT.